This entry lists 6 T cell receptor beta chains sequenced from one sample in a study of human T cells and chemical hapten exposure. Using its own MiXCR run on the RACE reads, TCRdb lists one record per CDR3 protein. The table includes fewer than 50,000 distinct CDR3 sequences, just under 4% detected once. As to time point: patch test 1, 2 weeks after DPC sensitization. This sample's treatment: therapeutic diphenylcyclopropenone sensitization with weekly scalp DPC. From whole blood left unfractionated, total RNA was extracted. The sample in question was whole blood, obtained in connection with sensitization to the hapten diphenylcyclopropenone (DPC). The receptors originated from a man aged 50 to 59 with alopecia areata. Some clones in this sample may be carry-over from other donors' samples.

Ten or more counts support this clonotype. J is TRBJ1-4 and V is TRBV11-2, with D possibly matching TRBD1 (6 bases). V lost 4 bases and J 7 bases, leaving 13 bases between the germline ends. The CDR3 spans 14 residues. Germline values: CDR1 SGHAT, CDR2 FQNNGV. The CDR3 DNA follows: TGTGCCAGCAGCTCACAGGGATGGGGTGAAAAACTGTTTTTT. Amino acids: CASSSQGWGEKLFF.

This clonotype was counted many times. This chain joins TRBV3-1 and TRBJ2-2, with 15 bases aligning to TRBD2. The V and J ends lost 6 bases and 8 bases, in that order; junction bases with no gene match: 10. Germline CDR1 reads LGHDT; CDR2 reads YNNKEL (reference sequence). This CDR3 region has 17 residues. CDR3 sequence: CASREGLAGGPRGELFF. For the CDR3, the DNA is TGTGCCAGCAGGGAGGGACTAGCGGGAGGACCCCGAGGGGAGCTGTTTTTT.

This clonotype was observed at least ten times. This chain joins TRBV18 and TRBJ2-1; tentatively, D is TRBD2 (5 bases). The CDR3 runs to 14 residues. The ends were cut back, 3 bases at V and 6 bases at J, with 12 bases in the middle. Germline V gene sequence: CDR1 KGHSH, CDR2 LQKENI. The CDR3 DNA sequence: TGTGCCAGCTCACCGGGAGCCCCAAGCAATGAGCAGTTCTTC. It translates to CASSPGAPSNEQFF.

This clonotype was seen ten or more times. V is TRBV5-1 and J is TRBJ2-1; 11 nucleotides align to TRBD2. The CDR3 has 17 residues. CDR1 and CDR2 from the germline V gene are SGHRS and YFSETQ. V lost 4 bases to trimming and J lost 7 bases; unmatched junction nucleotides: 13. This chain's CDR3 is CASSQGLAAPRENEQFF. The CDR3 coding sequence is TGCGCCAGCAGCCAGGGACTAGCGGCCCCACGGGAGAATGAGCAGTTCTTC.

Notes on this clonotype: With a much larger clone just one base away, this may be a read error. This rearrangement joins TRBV11-2 to TRBJ2-1; D uncertain. CDR1 is SGHAT and CDR2 is FQNNGV in the germline V gene. CDR3 length: 11 amino acids. CDR3 protein: CASSPQYEQIF. The CDR3 nucleotides are TGTGCCAGCAGCCCTCAGTATGAGCAGATCTTC.

This clonotype was counted at least ten times. The rearrangement uses TRBV29-1 and TRBJ1-4, with TRBD1 identical over 7 bases. The CDR3 consists of 11 residues. The germline V gene has CDR1 SQVTM and CDR2 ANQGSEA. V was pared by 7 bases and J by 8 bases, with 4 bases of the junction left unmatched. CDR3 protein: CSAQGDEKLFF. The CDR3 coding sequence is TGCAGCGCGCAGGGGGACGAAAAACTGTTTTTT.